In this sample, the clone carrying this T cell receptor (beta chain) turned up a few times. One entry per CDR3 protein, called by TCRdb with MiXCR from the 5' RACE reads. The table shows more than 55,000 distinct CDR3 sequences, with under 15% occurring only once. These data belong to a study of early T cells in non-severe SARS-CoV-2 infection. With 4 bases removed from V and 2 bases from J, the gap between germline ends came to 17 bases. Germline V lookup: CDR1 SGDLS, CDR2 YYNGEE. The CDR3 runs to 16 residues. Material: whole blood. This chain links TRBV9 with TRBJ2-3; D remains unclear. The sequence was obtained from an adult who was a healthcare worker with PCR-confirmed SARS-CoV-2 infection or an uninfected control (not recorded which). CDR3 sequence: CASSPQVHPSTDTQYF. In DNA form, the CDR3 reads TGTGCCAGCAGCCCCCAAGTCCATCCTTCCACAGATACGCAGTATTTT.